The source of this TCR beta chain is a study of CDR3 diversity in severe acne. TCRdb used MiXCR to reprocess the PCR reads, holding one entry per CDR3 protein. The repertoire holds about 84,000 distinct CDR3 sequences, with 45% to 65% as singletons. CDR3 length: 13 amino acids. Germline V CDR1 and CDR2: SQVTM, ANQGSEA. Trimming shortened V by 6 bases and J by 0 bases, and 11 bases separated the two germline ends. The sample consisted of blood. The rearrangement uses TRBV29-1 and TRBJ1-1; D is ambiguous. This receptor was identified in a male donor in good health, without acne. The CDR3 DNA follows: TGCAGCGTCATATTAGCATTGAACACTGAAGCTTTCTTT. This sequence encodes CSVILALNTEAFF. The whole variable domain, filled in from reference TRBV29-1 and TRBJ1-1, reads SAVISQKPSRDICQRGTSLTIQCQVDSQVTMMFWYRQQPGQSLTLIATANQGSEATYESGFVIDKFPISRPNLTFSTLTVSNMSPEDSSIYLCSVILALNTEAFFGQGTRLTVV.